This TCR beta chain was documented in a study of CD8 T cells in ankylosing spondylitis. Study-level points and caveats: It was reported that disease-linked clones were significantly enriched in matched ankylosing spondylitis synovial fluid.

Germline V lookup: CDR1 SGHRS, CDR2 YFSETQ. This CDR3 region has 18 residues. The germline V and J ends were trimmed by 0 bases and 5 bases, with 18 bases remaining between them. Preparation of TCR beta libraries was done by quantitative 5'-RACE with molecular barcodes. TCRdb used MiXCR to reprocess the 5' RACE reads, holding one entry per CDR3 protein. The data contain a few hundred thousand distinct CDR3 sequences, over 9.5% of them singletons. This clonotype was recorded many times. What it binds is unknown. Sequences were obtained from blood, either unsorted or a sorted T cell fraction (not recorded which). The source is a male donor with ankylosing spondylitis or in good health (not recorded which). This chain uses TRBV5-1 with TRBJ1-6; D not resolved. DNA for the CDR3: TGCGCCAGCAGCTTGGGTCAGACCGCGGGATGGAATAATTCACCCCTCCACTTT. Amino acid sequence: CASSLGQTAGWNNSPLHF.